This T cell receptor beta chain was documented in a study of OX40 agonist ivuxolimab in advanced cancers. Study background: Three patients got partial responses; one had hepatocellular carcinoma and two had cutaneous melanoma.

The protocol was immunoSEQ multiplex PCR, while the TCRdb copy is restricted to in-frame clones and leaves out a portion. Of 70,000 to 100,000 clones listed, 85% to 90% are singletons. The V and J ends lost 2 bases and 8 bases respectively, with 13 bases between them. CDR1 SGHTA and CDR2 FQGNSA come from the germline V gene. CDR3 length: 14 amino acids. This chain links TRBV7-2 with TRBJ2-4; D uncertain. The sequence derives from an adult with an advanced solid tumor such as melanoma, head and neck, liver or kidney cancer. Sequencing was performed on CD4+ or CD8+ T cells sorted from blood, taken in a trial of the OX40 agonist ivuxolimab. The CDR3: CASSLLNKRDIQYF. DNA for the CDR3: TGTGCCAGCAGCTTATTAAACAAAAGGGACATTCAGTACTTC.